This T cell receptor beta chain comes out of a study of cytomegalovirus exposure and HLA in healthy donors. The ends lost 6 bases at V and 8 bases at J; junction bases unmatched: 4. CDR3 length: 13 amino acids. Germline CDR1 reads LNHDA; CDR2 reads SQIVND (reference sequence). As to this clone: Its antigen is unidentified.

This PCR relied on a set of 60 Vbeta primers and 13 Jbeta primers. The repertoire was sequenced with immunoSEQ multiplex PCR; TCRdb's copy has only in-frame clones and lacks some. The sample yields fewer than 200,000 clones, about 77% seen once. The study's findings and limits: TCR sequences were mostly rare, though some public TCRs occurred in many donors. An ancestry cluster, one associated with Asian ancestry, reportedly showed fewer N-insertions than the roughly 670-donor mean in a later analysis.

The receptor's source is a man aged 30 to 39 in good health and CMV-seronegative. The V call is TRBV19, the J call TRBJ2-1; 10 positions match TRBD2. Sequences were obtained from PBMCs. CDR3 region: CASSRTSGDEQFF. The CDR3 coding sequence is TGTGCCAGTAGCCGGACTAGCGGAGATGAGCAGTTCTTC.